This entry lists 14 T cell receptor beta chains sequenced from one sample in a study of a mutant IDH1 vaccine in newly diagnosed glioma. The time point is: week 47, end of study. Vaccine doses each comprised 300 ug of mutant IDH1 20-mer peptide, with topical imiquimod. Measured with immunoSEQ multiplex PCR; TCRdb has only the in-frame clones, and not every one. The repertoire includes roughly 38,000 clones, 65% to 90% of them detected once, and roughly a sixth sits in the top ten. Which antigens these TCRs recognize remains unknown. The material was PBMCs, obtained from a glioma patient whose treatment included an IDH1 peptide vaccine. These receptors all come from a man in his late teens or twenties with glioma. Some clones in this sample may be carry-over from other donors' samples.

V usage is TRBV5-4 and J usage is TRBJ1-2, with no clear D. V gave up 1 base and J gave up 2 bases, with 6 bases separating them. The CDR3 length is 13 residues. Germline V gene lookup returns CDR1 SGHNT and CDR2 YYREEE (reference sequence). The CDR3 DNA reads TGTGCCAGCAGCTTGCGACGGAACTATGGCTACACCTTC. This gives the protein CASSLRRNYGYTF.

The chain employs TRBV6-6 and TRBJ1-1, with unresolved D. Germline CDR1 and CDR2: MNHNY and SVGAGI (reference sequence). This CDR3 region has 13 residues. The V gene lost 5 bases and the J gene lost 1 base, with 8 bases spanning the gap. CDR3: CASSVPGNTEAFF. DNA for the CDR3: TGTGCCAGCAGTGTCCCGGGGAACACTGAAGCTTTCTTT.

V gene TRBV23-1 combines with J gene TRBJ1-2; D is unclear. TRBV23-1 is an ORF, and what it does is uncertain. Between the trimmed V and J ends, which lost 5 bases and 10 bases, there was a span of 20 bases. CDR3 length equals 14 residues. CDR3 sequence reads: CASSTRGRTRLYTF. The CDR3 DNA sequence: TGCGCCAGCAGTACCCGAGGGAGGACGCGTCTCTACACCTTC.

V and J are TRBV6-6 and TRBJ2-1, with 7 bases fitting TRBD1. Per the germline V gene, CDR1 is MNHNY and CDR2 is SVGAGI (reference sequence). The CDR3 has 13 amino acids. J was trimmed by 9 bases and V by 1 base; bases with no gene match: 3. CDR3 DNA sequence: TGTGCCAGCAGTTACTTGGCAGGGGGTGAGCAGTTCTTC. Amino acids: CASSYLAGGEQFF.

V is TRBV6-5 and J is TRBJ1-1, with D hard to call. V lost 0 bases to trimming and J lost 0 bases, with 8 bases between them. The CDR3 loop spans 15 amino acids. Germline lookup yields CDR1 MNHEY and CDR2 SVGAGI. The CDR3 here is CASSYSRNLNTEAFF. CDR3 bases: TGTGCCAGCAGTTACTCGAGGAACTTGAACACTGAAGCTTTCTTT.

V usage is TRBV25-1 and J usage is TRBJ1-1; possible D gene TRBD1, 6 bases. Looked up from germline, CDR1 is MGHDK and CDR2 is SYGVNS. Trimming removed 2 bases from V and 7 bases from J, with 17 bases in between. The CDR3 is made up of 15 amino acids. CDR3 nucleotide sequence: TGTGCCAGCAGTGAACCCACCGGACAGCTAAGTGAAGCTTTCTTT. Translated: CASSEPTGQLSEAFF.

This sequence joins TRBV10-3 and TRBJ2-7, with a weak D call TRBD2 (5 bases). V dropped 3 bases and J dropped 2 bases, with 11 bases sitting between them. Per the germline V gene, CDR1 is ENHRY and CDR2 is SYGVKD. The CDR3 extends over 14 amino acids. CDR3 DNA: TGTGCCATCAGTGATGAGGCGGGCGCCTACGAGCAGTACTTC. Protein product: CAISDEAGAYEQYF.

The chain joins TRBV2 to TRBJ2-7; D is unclear. Trimming took 7 bases from V and 6 from J, leaving 10 bases between them. CDR1 and CDR2 (germline): SNHLY, FYNNEI. The CDR3 contains 11 residues. As DNA, the CDR3 is TGTGCCAGCATTGAGTGGCCCGAGCAGTACTTC. This encodes CASIEWPEQYF.

The chain recombines TRBV10-2 with TRBJ2-7; TRBD1 is a possible D gene (5 bases). This CDR3 has 10 amino acids. CDR1 is WSHSY and CDR2 is SAAADI in the germline V gene. V was cut by 8 bases and J by 6 bases, with 8 bases left in between. The CDR3 DNA is TGCGCCAGCTGGGGCTTCGAGCAGTACTTC. Translating gives CASWGFEQYF.

About this clone itself: At one end the junction does not follow the germline gene, possibly because of a read error. The chain links TRBV7-6 to TRBJ1-4, with D perhaps matching TRBD1 (5 bases). The CDR3 runs 13 residues. The germline CDR1 and CDR2 sequences are SGHVS and FNYEAQ. The DNA for the CDR3 is TGTGCCAGCAGTTTAGGGGATCGGGAAAAACTGTTTTTT. Its protein is CASSLGDREKLFF.

The genes are TRBV20-1 and TRBJ1-2, with D maybe TRBD1 (5 bases). The CDR3 runs 11 residues. Germline V gene data show CDR1 as DFQATT and CDR2 as SNEGSKA (reference sequence). V was shortened by 2 bases and J by 4 bases, with 5 bases between the two germline ends. The CDR3 nucleotides are TGCAGTGCTAGACAGGGCTATGGCTACACCTTC. Amino acids: CSARQGYGYTF.

This CDR3 is CASSVYAGNTEAFF. The CDR3 coding sequence is TGTGCCAGCAGCGTATATGCAGGGAACACTGAAGCTTTCTTT. The chain joins TRBV9 to TRBJ1-1; D not resolved. The CDR3 extends over 14 amino acids. The V and J ends lost 1 base and 1 base respectively, with 8 bases between them. Germline V gene data show CDR1 as SGDLS and CDR2 as YYNGEE.

The J gene is TRBJ1-1, the V gene TRBV5-1; TRBD1 aligns across 8 bases. CDR1 SGHRS and CDR2 YFSETQ come from the germline V gene. V gave up 4 bases and J gave up 3 bases; unmatched junction bases: 8. The CDR3 has 15 residues. CDR3: CASSKSTGAYTEAFF. CDR3 DNA: TGCGCCAGCAGCAAATCGACAGGGGCTTACACTGAAGCTTTCTTT. Full variable domain (remainder filled in from reference TRBV5-1 and TRBJ1-1): KAGVTQTPRYLIKTRGQQVTLSCSPISGHRSVSWYQQTPGQGLQFLFEYFSETQRNKGNFPGRFSGRQFSNSRSEMNVSTLELGDSALYLCASSKSTGAYTEAFFGQGTRLTVV.

The CDR3 here is CASSVAGQNSPLHF. For the CDR3, the DNA is TGTGCCAGCAGCGTAGCCGGGCAGAATTCACCCCTCCACTTT. The rearrangement joins TRBV9 to TRBJ1-6; no clear D. V lost 0 bases and J lost 7, with 8 bases in between. The CDR3 runs 14 residues. Germline V lookup: CDR1 SGDLS, CDR2 YYNGEE.